This T cell receptor (beta chain) is from a study of cytomegalovirus exposure and HLA in healthy donors. Study-wide findings and caveats: Most of the TCR beta V segments (in an earlier analysis) were productive either about 87% or about 30% of the time.

On this clone: Antigen specificity is unknown.

All donors participated as healthy donors of bone marrow. The PCR had 60 Vbeta and 13 Jbeta primers. How the authors handled the data: Approximately 79 million unique TCR beta chains, roughly 11 million of them shared, were counted by a later analysis. Assay: immunoSEQ multiplex PCR; the TCRdb copy retains only in-frame clones and omits some. That table furnishes V, J and clone size, whereas the DNA furnished D and trimming. Found here are under 150,000 clones, about three quarters of them singletons; the top ten hold roughly 1.8%. The receptor was derived from a middle-aged woman in good health and CMV-seronegative. The specimen sequenced was PBMCs.

CDR3 DNA sequence: TGTGCCAGCAGGACTAGCTGGGAGCAGTACTTC. Its translation is CASRTSWEQYF. V usage is TRBV27 and J usage is TRBJ2-7, with 7 bases identical to TRBD2. Trimming took 6 bases from V and 7 from J; bases not matched to a gene: 3. CDR1 is MNHEY, CDR2 SMNVEV, per germline (reference sequence). The CDR3 contains 11 residues.